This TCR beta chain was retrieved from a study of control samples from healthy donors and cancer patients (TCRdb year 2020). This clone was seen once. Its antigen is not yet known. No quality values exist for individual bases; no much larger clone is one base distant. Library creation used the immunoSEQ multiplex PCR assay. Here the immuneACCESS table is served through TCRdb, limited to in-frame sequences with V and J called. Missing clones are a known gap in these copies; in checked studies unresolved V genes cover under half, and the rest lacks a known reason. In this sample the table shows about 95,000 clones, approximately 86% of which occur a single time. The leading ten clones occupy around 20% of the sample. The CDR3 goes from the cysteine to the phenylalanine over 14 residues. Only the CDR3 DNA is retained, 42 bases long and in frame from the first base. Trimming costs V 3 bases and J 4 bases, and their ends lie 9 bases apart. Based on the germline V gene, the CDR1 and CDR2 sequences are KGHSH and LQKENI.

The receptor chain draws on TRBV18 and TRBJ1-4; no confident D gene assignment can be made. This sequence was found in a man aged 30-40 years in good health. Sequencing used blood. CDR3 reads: CASSPFDGNEKLFF. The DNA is TGTGCCAGCTCACCTTTCGATGGTAATGAAAAACTGTTTTTT.